This note documents a single T cell receptor beta chain sequence. The antigen it recognizes is unknown. Base qualities were left out, and no much larger clone turns up one base away. The data belong to a study of neoadjuvant anti-PD-1 for oral cavity cancer (dated by TCRdb to the early 2020s). The study in broad terms: Before undergoing curative-intent surgical resection, most patients got three to four biweekly nivolumab doses at 3 mg/kg. For patients who did not progress, a fourth nivolumab dose was given around day 43, followed by definitive surgical resection on days 50-56. Under RECIST 1.1, a patient counted as a responder if showing complete response, partial response or stable disease, and as a non-responder if showing progression. An approximately 33% response rate was observed in the parent correlative cohort, in which about 12 patients were included.

For survey sequencing, tumor libraries mostly used around 4.5 ug of input genomic DNA, with two replicates for each sample. TCRbeta libraries were prepared with the immunoSEQ hsTCRbeta kit according to the manufacturer's instructions. An Illumina NovaSeq 6000 S4 flow cell was used to sequence the final libraries, which had first been combined to 3 nM. For the original study's pipeline: The immunoSEQ Analyzer was used for raw data preprocessing and quality control. The analysis was limited to productive rearrangements, and each clonotype was defined by a unique CDR3 amino acid sequence. Repertoire clonality was estimated as the Gini-Simpson index, which was calculated using the R package tcR. Gini indices were compared with Student's t test, and associations with tumor size change were assessed by Pearson correlation. What TCRdb holds here is the immuneACCESS table cut down to in-frame rearrangements. Part of the clones is not present; checked against another copy, under half of the missing clones reflect an unresolved V gene, and the others are unexplained. Clonal size and the V and J genes are those of that table, whereas D and trimming came from the DNA. The sample contains tens of thousands of clones, 40% to 55% of them found a single time. 30% to 50% of the sample is taken by the ten largest.

The time point label for this specimen denotes: after neoadjuvant nivolumab, at surgical resection. Patients were newly diagnosed with stage II-IVA oral cavity squamous cell carcinoma and had received no prior systemic or radiation treatment. The cohort was composed of patients with HPV-negative, locally advanced oral cavity squamous cell carcinoma. Samples came from a longitudinal correlative study of a single-arm phase II trial of neoadjuvant nivolumab in oral cavity squamous cell carcinoma. Subject-matched pre- and post-treatment PBMCs and tumors from three responders and three non-responders underwent genomic DNA-based TCRbeta sequencing. For tumor tissue, genomic DNA extraction relied on the Maxwell RSC DNA from Tissue kit. The CDR3 contains 14 residues, cysteine and phenylalanine counted. Just the 42-base CDR3 DNA is kept, in frame starting at base 1. Reading the germline V gene (reference sequence) gives CDR1 SGHNT and CDR2 YYREEE. V is shortened by 2 bases, J by 0 bases, and the region joining them spans 8 bases.

The full study reports these points: Larger post-treatment sizes of preexisting intratumoral clones correlated with greater tumor shrinkage, suggesting expansion of preexisting clones contributed to response. Only a few patients per response group were included in the TCR analyses, and the authors called for validation in larger cohorts. Higher pretreatment blood Treg/Th17 ratios correlated with both higher pretreatment blood TCRbeta clonality and lower post-treatment tumor TCRbeta clonality.

The material sequenced was tumor tissue, taken after nivolumab (anti-PD-1) treatment. Recombination linked TRBV5-4 to TRBJ1-1; too little of a D gene remains to name it. The source is a person aged 40 to 85 with oral cavity squamous cell carcinoma. The CDR3 has the sequence CASSLSRLNTEAFF. The nucleotide sequence is TGTGCCAGCAGCTTATCCAGGCTGAACACTGAAGCTTTCTTT.